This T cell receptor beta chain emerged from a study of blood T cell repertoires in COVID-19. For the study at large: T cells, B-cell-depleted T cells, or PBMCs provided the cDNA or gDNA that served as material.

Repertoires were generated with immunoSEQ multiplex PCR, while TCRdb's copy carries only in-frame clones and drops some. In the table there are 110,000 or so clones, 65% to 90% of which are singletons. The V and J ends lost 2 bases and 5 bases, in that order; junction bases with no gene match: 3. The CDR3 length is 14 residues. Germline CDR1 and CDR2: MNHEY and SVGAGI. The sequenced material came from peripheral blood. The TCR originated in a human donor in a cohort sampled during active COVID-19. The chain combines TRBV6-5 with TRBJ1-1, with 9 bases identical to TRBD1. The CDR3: CASSYDRGSTEAFF. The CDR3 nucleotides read TGTGCCAGCAGTTACGACAGGGGGAGTACTGAAGCTTTCTTT.